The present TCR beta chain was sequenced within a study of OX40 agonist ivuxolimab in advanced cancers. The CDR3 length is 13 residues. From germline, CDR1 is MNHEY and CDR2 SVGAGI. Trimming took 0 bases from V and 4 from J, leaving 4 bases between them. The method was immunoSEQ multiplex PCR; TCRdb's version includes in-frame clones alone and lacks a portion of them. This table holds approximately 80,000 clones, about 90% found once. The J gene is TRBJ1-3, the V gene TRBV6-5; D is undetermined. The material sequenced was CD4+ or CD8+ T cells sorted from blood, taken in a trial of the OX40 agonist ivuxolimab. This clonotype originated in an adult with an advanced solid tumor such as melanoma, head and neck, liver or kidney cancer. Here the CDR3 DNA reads TGTGCCAGCAGTTACTCGGTCGGAAACACCATATATTTT. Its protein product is CASSYSVGNTIYF.